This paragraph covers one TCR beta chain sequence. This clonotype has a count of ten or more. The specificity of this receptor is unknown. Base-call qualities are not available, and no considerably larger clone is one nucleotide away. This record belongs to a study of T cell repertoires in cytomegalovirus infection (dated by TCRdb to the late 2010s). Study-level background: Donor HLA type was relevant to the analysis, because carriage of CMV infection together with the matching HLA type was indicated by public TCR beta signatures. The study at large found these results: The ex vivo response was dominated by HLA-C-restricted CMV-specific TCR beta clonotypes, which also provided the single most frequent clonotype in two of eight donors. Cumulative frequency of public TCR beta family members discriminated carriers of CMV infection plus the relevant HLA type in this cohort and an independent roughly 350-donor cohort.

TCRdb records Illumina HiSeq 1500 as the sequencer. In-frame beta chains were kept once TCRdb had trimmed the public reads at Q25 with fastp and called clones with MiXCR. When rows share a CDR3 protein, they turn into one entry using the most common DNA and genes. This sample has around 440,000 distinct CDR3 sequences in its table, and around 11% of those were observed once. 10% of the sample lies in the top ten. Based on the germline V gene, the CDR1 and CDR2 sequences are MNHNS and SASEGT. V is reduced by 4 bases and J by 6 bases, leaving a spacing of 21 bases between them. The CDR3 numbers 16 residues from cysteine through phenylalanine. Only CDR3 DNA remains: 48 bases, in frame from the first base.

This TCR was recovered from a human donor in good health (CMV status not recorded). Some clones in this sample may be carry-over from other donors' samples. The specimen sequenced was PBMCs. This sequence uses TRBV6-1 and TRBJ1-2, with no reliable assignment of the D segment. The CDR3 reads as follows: CASSVPESGRRDGYTF. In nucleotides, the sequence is TGTGCCAGCAGTGTCCCCGAATCGGGCCGCCGGGATGGCTACACCTTC.